Presented here are 15 T cell receptor beta chains from one specimen sequenced in a study of shared clonotypes between healthy human individuals. Generated by immunoSEQ multiplex PCR, the TCRdb table keeps only in-frame clones and is missing some. The profile covers about 1.4 million clones, with around 97% appearing a single time and approximately 1% taken by the ten largest. The specimen sequenced was naive CD4+ T cells sorted from blood. Sample subset: CD45RA+ positively selected. The receptors here all came from a man in his thirties or forties in good health.

The CDR3 sequence is CASSPLGGTNEKLFF. Written as DNA, the CDR3 is TGTGCCAGCAGTCCCCTTGGTGGAACTAATGAAAAACTGTTTTTT. The chain carries TRBV28 and TRBJ1-4; D not resolved. This CDR3 contains 15 residues. CDR1 is MDHEN and CDR2 is SYDVKM in the germline V gene. V was pared by 5 bases and J by 1 base, with 11 bases between.

The J gene is TRBJ2-5, the V gene TRBV6-1; D is unclear. Germline lookup yields CDR1 MNHNS and CDR2 SASEGT. CDR3 length: 13 amino acids. Trimming removed 2 bases at V and 4 bases at J, with 8 bases between. CDR3 region: CASSERLGETQYF. The CDR3 DNA reads as TGTGCCAGCAGTGAACGGCTGGGAGAGACCCAGTACTTC.

This chain connects TRBV5-1 to TRBJ1-1; TRBD1 might be the D (5 bases). CDR1 and CDR2 (germline): SGHRS, YFSETQ. Trimming left V 7 bases short and J 6 bases short, with 19 bases between. This CDR3 is built from 14 residues. The CDR3 loop is CASQTDPGLPEAFF. The CDR3 coding sequence is TGCGCCAGCCAAACCGACCCAGGGTTGCCTGAAGCTTTCTTT. Supplemented by reference TRBV5-1 and TRBJ1-1, the full variable domain reads KAGVTQTPRYLIKTRGQQVTLSCSPISGHRSVSWYQQTPGQGLQFLFEYFSETQRNKGNFPGRFSGRQFSNSRSEMNVSTLELGDSALYLCASQTDPGLPEAFFGQGTRLTVV.

This clone was counted once. This chain links TRBV9 with TRBJ2-3, with TRBD2 matching 8 bases. CDR1 and CDR2 (germline): SGDLS, YYNGEE. The CDR3 consists of 13 residues. V shed 4 bases, J shed 5 bases, and the junction held 3 bases outside the gene matches. The CDR3 sequence is CASSSGRGDTQYF. The CDR3 bases are TGTGCCAGCAGCTCCGGGAGGGGAGATACGCAGTATTTT.

The table lists this clone with a few counts. The chain combines TRBV18 with TRBJ2-7; D possibly corresponds to TRBD2 (7 bases). Germline V gene data show CDR1 as KGHSH and CDR2 as LQKENI. V was clipped by 4 bases and J by 13 bases, with 17 bases between them. The CDR3 totals 12 residues. The CDR3, as DNA: TGTGCCAGCTCACTTCGACAGGCGGGGGTTTACTTC. Amino acid sequence: CASSLRQAGVYF.

The V and J genes are TRBV7-8 and TRBJ2-1; possible D gene TRBD1, 6 bases. Germline values: CDR1 SGHVS, CDR2 FQNEAQ. V was pared by 1 base and J by 8 bases, with 9 bases between. The CDR3 is 13 amino acids. CDR3 in amino acids: CASSLDGGHEQFF. In nucleotides, the CDR3 is TGTGCCAGCAGCTTAGATGGGGGCCATGAGCAGTTCTTC.

The chain's CDR3 is CASSLQGGYYGYTF. The CDR3 DNA follows: TGTGCCAGCAGTCTACAGGGGGGATACTATGGCTACACCTTC. The chain is built from TRBV27 and TRBJ1-2; TRBD1 matches at 8 bases. The CDR3 spans 14 residues. The V gene end was trimmed by 5 bases and the J gene end by 3 bases; junction bases not matched to a gene: 5. Germline-derived CDR1 and CDR2 are MNHEY and SMNVEV (reference sequence).

The chain combines TRBV19 with TRBJ2-7; D gene unclear. CDR1 is LNHDA and CDR2 is SQIVND in the germline V gene (reference sequence). The CDR3 runs to 12 residues. Trimming removed 6 bases from V and 4 bases from J, with 10 bases in between. The CDR3 reads CASSQLGYEQYF. CDR3 DNA: TGTGCCAGTAGCCAGCTGGGATACGAGCAGTACTTC. Using reference TRBV19 and TRBJ2-7 for the parts outside the CDR3, the full variable domain is DGGITQSPKYLFRKEGQNVTLSCEQNLNHDAMYWYRQDPGQGLRLIYYSQIVNDFQKGDIAEGYSVSREKKESFPLTVTSAQKNPTAFYLCASSQLGYEQYFGPGTRLTVT.

The chain recombines TRBV4-3 with TRBJ2-2; D gene ambiguous. The length of the CDR3 is 18 residues. The V gene's germline CDR1 is LGHNA and CDR2 YSLEER. The V end was cut by 0 bases, the J end by 3 bases, with 17 bases between. CDR3 in amino acids: CASSQDWVVSIDTGELFF. In DNA, the CDR3 is TGCGCCAGCAGCCAAGATTGGGTGGTCTCCATCGACACCGGGGAGCTGTTTTTT.

This chain uses TRBV27 with TRBJ2-1, with D possibly TRBD1 on 6 matching bases. The length of the CDR3 is 14 residues. CDR1 and CDR2 from the germline V gene are MNHEY and SMNVEV (reference sequence). The V gene lost 6 bases and the J gene lost 1 base, with 10 bases spanning the gap. CDR3 nucleotide sequence: TGTGCCAGCAGAACAGGGCTATCCTACAATGAGCAGTTCTTC. Amino acids: CASRTGLSYNEQFF.

This clone was seen only a few times. The same CDR3 also results from other DNA sequences found in this sample. The chain carries TRBV5-1 and TRBJ2-3, with TRBD1 matching over 7 bases. The CDR3 has 14 residues. From germline, CDR1 is SGHRS and CDR2 YFSETQ. The J segment lost 2 bases and the V segment lost 4 bases, leaving 4 bases of the junction unmatched. CDR3 protein: CASSPGQATDTQYF. CDR3 coding DNA: TGCGCCAGCAGCCCTGGACAGGCCACAGATACGCAGTATTTT.

About this clone: Distinct nucleotide sequences in the sample also encode this CDR3. The chain uses TRBV5-1 and TRBJ2-2; D gene ambiguous. CDR3 size: 13 residues. V dropped 2 bases and J dropped 5 bases, with 7 bases sitting between them. The germline CDR1 and CDR2 sequences are SGHRS and YFSETQ. CDR3 region: CASSLDPTGELFF. As DNA, the CDR3 is TGCGCCAGCAGCTTAGACCCAACCGGGGAGCTGTTTTTT.

This clone was recorded only once. The chain is built from TRBV7-6 and TRBJ2-7; 7 bases fit TRBD1. Trimming cost V 3 bases and J 2 bases; bases outside gene matches: 4. The CDR3 extends over 14 amino acids. Germline V CDR1 and CDR2: SGHVS, FNYEAQ. CDR3 sequence (DNA): TGTGCCAGCAGCTTCGGGACAGAAACCTACGAGCAGTACTTC. Residues: CASSFGTETYEQYF.

CDR3 bases: TGTGCCAGCAGCCAAGAACGCAGGGTTGGGACCCAGTACTTC. As protein: CASSQERRVGTQYF. V usage is TRBV4-2 and J usage is TRBJ2-5; TRBD1 is a possible D gene (5 bases). In germline, CDR1 is LGHNA, CDR2 YNFKEQ. The germline V and J ends were trimmed by 0 bases and 7 bases, with 12 bases remaining between them. The CDR3 covers 14 residues.

V is TRBV19 and J is TRBJ1-2; D not certain. The CDR3 spans 12 residues. Trimming left V 4 bases short and J 2 bases short, with 5 bases between. The germline V gene has CDR1 LNHDA and CDR2 SQIVND (reference sequence). CDR3 residues: CASSTLNYGYTF. The DNA of the CDR3 is TGTGCCAGTAGTACCTTAAACTATGGCTACACCTTC. Full variable domain (rest looked up from reference TRBV19 and TRBJ1-2): DGGITQSPKYLFRKEGQNVTLSCEQNLNHDAMYWYRQDPGQGLRLIYYSQIVNDFQKGDIAEGYSVSREKKESFPLTVTSAQKNPTAFYLCASSTLNYGYTFGSGTRLTVV.